These 15 T cell receptor beta chains originate from one sample sequenced in a study of blood T cell repertoires in COVID-19. Using immunoSEQ multiplex PCR, the repertoire was profiled, and TCRdb retains in-frame clones only, with some absent. The table shows 150,000 to 200,000 clones, with around 91% occurring only once. Input material: PBMCs or T cells enriched from blood (not recorded which). Every receptor here comes from a woman aged 18-29 years who had recovered from COVID-19.

The rearrangement links TRBV2 to TRBJ1-1; no clear D gene. Looked up from germline, CDR1 is SNHLY and CDR2 is FYNNEI. V lost 2 bases to trimming and J lost 7 bases, with 11 bases between them. The CDR3 is 13 amino acids. CDR3 sequence reads: CASSERRRIEAFF. CDR3 DNA: TGTGCCAGCAGTGAAAGACGGCGGATTGAAGCTTTCTTT.

The chain has TRBV3-1 (or the pseudogene TRBV3-2) and TRBJ2-3; 10 bases fit TRBD2. Germline assignment: CDR1 LGHDT and CDR2 YNNKEL (reference sequence). The J segment lost 0 bases and the V segment lost 0 bases, leaving 12 bases of the junction unmatched. The CDR3 spans 20 residues. The CDR3 reads CASSQEDSTQGLASTDTQYF. The CDR3 DNA sequence: TGTGCCAGCAGCCAAGAGGATTCGACACAGGGACTAGCGAGCACAGATACGCAGTATTTT.

The chain recombines TRBV7-2 with TRBJ1-4; D is unclear. Deletions cut 5 bases from V and 0 bases from J, with 13 bases between. The CDR3 contains 16 residues. Germline V lookup: CDR1 SGHTA, CDR2 FQGNSA. This CDR3 reads CASSADRSATNEKLFF. CDR3 bases: TGTGCCAGCAGCGCGGATAGATCTGCAACTAATGAAAAACTGTTTTTT.

The chain joins TRBV2 to TRBJ1-2; 8 bases fit TRBD1. CDR1 and CDR2 from the germline V gene are SNHLY and FYNNEI. V gave up 6 bases and J gave up 6 bases; unmatched junction bases: 6. The CDR3 contains 13 residues. The CDR3 spells CASSADRVDGYTF. CDR3 DNA: TGTGCCAGCAGCGCGGACAGGGTGGATGGCTACACCTTC.

The rearrangement uses TRBV27 and TRBJ2-2; TRBD2 agrees at 12 bases. J lost 6 bases, V lost 5 bases, and 7 bases had no gene match. Germline V gene lookup returns CDR1 MNHEY and CDR2 SMNVEV (reference sequence). The CDR3 extends over 16 amino acids. The CDR3: CASSRTSGRLSGELFF. The DNA of the CDR3 is TGTGCCAGCAGTCGTACTAGCGGGAGGTTGTCCGGGGAGCTGTTTTTT.

The chain has TRBV28 and TRBJ2-5; the match to TRBD2 covers 9 bases. Germline V CDR1 and CDR2: MDHEN, SYDVKM. J lost 2 bases, V lost 6 bases, and 4 bases had no gene match. This CDR3 spans 14 amino acids. CDR3 protein: CASRRLAVQETQYF. Here the CDR3 DNA reads TGTGCCAGCAGGAGACTAGCGGTACAAGAGACCCAGTACTTC.

The J gene is TRBJ2-2, the V gene TRBV30; 9 bases agree with TRBD2. Per germline, CDR1 GTSNPN and CDR2 SVGIG (reference sequence). V lost 0 bases and J lost 6; bases outside the gene matches: 5. The CDR3 is 15 residues long. CDR3 residues: CAWSVTIAGAGELFF. DNA for the CDR3: TGTGCCTGGAGTGTTACGATAGCGGGAGCCGGGGAGCTGTTTTTT.

This chain joins TRBV5-5 and TRBJ1-2; TRBD1 matches at 9 bases. Trimming removed 4 bases from V and 4 bases from J; junction bases left unmatched: 11. Per germline, CDR1 SGHKS and CDR2 YYEKEE (reference sequence). This CDR3 is built from 16 residues. CDR3 in amino acids: CASSADHRGPAYGYTF. CDR3 bases: TGTGCCAGCAGCGCCGATCACAGGGGGCCTGCCTATGGCTACACCTTC.

J is TRBJ2-2 and V is TRBV19; D is perhaps TRBD1 (6 bases). There are 16 residues in the CDR3. The V gene lost 4 bases and the J gene lost 2 bases, with 14 bases spanning the gap. Germline CDR1 LNHDA, CDR2 SQIVND (reference sequence). The CDR3 bases are TGTGCCAGTAGTACCTTCGGGACAAGAAACACCGGGGAGCTGTTTTTT. Translated, it gives CASSTFGTRNTGELFF. Variable domain in full (rest from reference TRBV19 and TRBJ2-2): DGGITQSPKYLFRKEGQNVTLSCEQNLNHDAMYWYRQDPGQGLRLIYYSQIVNDFQKGDIAEGYSVSREKKESFPLTVTSAQKNPTAFYLCASSTFGTRNTGELFFGEGSRLTVL.

This chain connects TRBV28 to TRBJ1-5; D ambiguous. Germline CDR1 and CDR2: MDHEN and SYDVKM. The V end was cut by 4 bases, the J end by 5 bases, with 3 bases between. This CDR3 contains 11 residues. The CDR3 is CASSSYQPQHF. The CDR3 DNA reads TGTGCCAGCAGTTCGTATCAGCCCCAGCATTTT.

The chain has TRBV13 and TRBJ2-3; no definite D call. Trimming took 0 bases from V and 3 from J, leaving 4 bases between them. This CDR3 contains 13 residues. Germline-derived CDR1 and CDR2 are PRHDT and FYEKMQ (reference sequence). In DNA, the CDR3 is TGTGCCAGCAGCTTAGGTATAACAGATACGCAGTATTTT. Amino acid sequence: CASSLGITDTQYF.

The chain recombines TRBV30 with TRBJ1-5, with TRBD1 matching over 8 bases. CDR3 size: 15 residues. Trimming removed 2 bases from V and 6 bases from J; junction bases left unmatched: 9. Germline values: CDR1 GTSNPN, CDR2 SVGIG (reference sequence). The DNA for the CDR3 is TGTGCCTGGAGTTCCCCCGGACAGGGAGGTCAGCCCCAGCATTTT. It translates to CAWSSPGQGGQPQHF.

This rearrangement joins TRBV7-7 to TRBJ2-7; D is possibly TRBD1 (6 bases). This CDR3 spans 13 amino acids. CDR1 is SSHAT, CDR2 FNYEAQ, per germline (reference sequence). The CDR3 coding sequence is TGTGCTAGCGCAATCAACCAGGGGTCCGAGCAGTACTTC. It encodes CASAINQGSEQYF. Full variable domain (rest looked up from reference TRBV7-7 and TRBJ2-7): GAGVSQSPRYKVTKRGQDVTLRCDPISSHATLYWYQQALGQGPEFLTYFNYEAQPDKSGLPSDRFSAERPEGSISTLTIQRTEQRDSAMYRCASAINQGSEQYFGPGTRLTVT.

The chain joins TRBV4-3 to TRBJ2-7, with D perhaps matching TRBD2 (6 bases). Germline-derived CDR1 and CDR2 are LGHNA and YSLEER. The CDR3 spans 17 residues. V lost 3 bases and J 6 bases, leaving 24 bases between the germline ends. CDR3 in amino acids: CASSHERGAGPPGEQYF. The DNA of the CDR3 is TGCGCCAGCAGCCACGAGCGCGGAGCGGGCCCCCCGGGCGAGCAGTACTTC.

V is TRBV28 and J is TRBJ2-5; 7 bases are shared with TRBD2. CDR3 size: 17 residues. The germline V gene has CDR1 MDHEN and CDR2 SYDVKM. After removal of 7 bases from V and 4 bases from J, the junction contained 18 bases not matched to a gene. The CDR3: CASTAGREWPPGETQYF. The CDR3 DNA reads TGTGCCAGCACCGCAGGGCGGGAGTGGCCCCCGGGAGAGACCCAGTACTTC.